This T cell receptor beta chain was identified during a study of cytomegalovirus exposure and HLA in healthy donors. Primers: 60 Vbeta forward and 13 Jbeta reverse. The table came from immunoSEQ multiplex PCR; TCRdb's copy has only in-frame clones and leaves some out. The table includes about 88,000 clones, about 69% detected once. Broader study findings: Later analysis identified a missense DCLRE1C variant that was linked to TCR beta V- and J-gene trimming.

Comments on this clone: No antigen is known for it.

The CDR3 loop spans 15 amino acids. Germline assignment: CDR1 LGHNA and CDR2 YSLEER. The J segment lost 4 bases and the V segment lost 1 base, leaving 0 bases of the junction unmatched. The sample taken for sequencing was PBMCs. The chain is built from TRBV4-3 and TRBJ2-1, with 11 nucleotides matching TRBD2. The receptor was isolated from a woman between 18 and 30 years old in good health and CMV-seropositive. The CDR3 DNA follows: TGCGCCAGCAGCCAAGTAGCGGGGGGGTACAATGAGCAGTTCTTC. It specifies CASSQVAGGYNEQFF.